This TCR beta chain came from a study of T cells after yellow fever vaccination. Study-level information: Using CD3, CD45RA, CCR7 and CD95, the EM, EMRA, CM and Tscm memory subsets were sorted.

This clonotype was counted many times. Mismatch with germline at one junction end may stem from a read error. Each CDR3 protein gets one entry after TCRdb re-called the 5' RACE reads with MiXCR. The sample has more than 25,000 distinct CDR3 sequences, 5.5% seen once; the top ten hold about 12%. The material sequenced was PBMCs, either bulk or a sorted T-cell subset (CD4+, CD8+, memory, or dextramer-sorted; not recorded which), taken 15 days after the yellow fever booster vaccination. This receptor was obtained from a man aged 25 to 40 who received the YFV17D yellow fever vaccine.

The CDR3 reads CASSNGGTGELFF. The CDR3 nucleotides are TGTGCTAGCAGCAATGGGGGCACCGGGGAGCTGTTTTTT. The chain links TRBV7-7 to TRBJ2-2; D is possibly TRBD1 or TRBD2 (5 bases each). The length of the CDR3 is 13 residues. Germline CDR1 is SSHAT and CDR2 is FNYEAQ (reference sequence).